The present T cell receptor beta chain was sequenced within a study of blood T cells in healthy people across ages. For every donor, a draw yielded around 10 milliliters of peripheral blood. V lost 3 bases and J lost 4; bases outside the gene matches: 3. The CDR3 covers 14 residues. CDR1 is SQVTM and CDR2 is ANQGSEA in the germline V gene. Notes on the study in general: No conclusive comparison of naive versus antigen-experienced cells was possible with unsorted PBMCs.

This clonotype was counted only a few times. Antigen: not known. A sample-barcoded 5' primer and a J-beta primer mix were used in a second PCR of roughly 7 to 11 cycles. Every molecule of cDNA carried a tag from a template-switch adaptor with 12 random nucleotides. TCRdb used MiXCR to reprocess the 5' RACE reads, holding one entry per CDR3 protein. The top ten clones hold more than 6% of a sample with 1,300,000 or so distinct CDR3 sequences, approximately 59% of them seen once. Sequencing input: blood. The genes are TRBV29-1 and TRBJ2-1; 10 nucleotides match TRBD2. The clonotype comes from a man between 18 and 35 years old in good health. This CDR3 reads CSVDERGGYNEQFF. The CDR3 region has the DNA TGCAGCGTTGATGAGCGGGGGGGTTACAATGAGCAGTTCTTC.